The TCR beta chain described here comes from a study of OX40 agonist ivuxolimab in advanced cancers. Study-wide background: Age averaged about 66 years (range roughly 20 to 90), and 82.7% were male. Partial responses were achieved by three patients: one hepatocellular carcinoma, two cutaneous melanoma. Study-level points and caveats: Researchers did not establish what antigens the expanded peripheral T cells target.

As regards this clone: The antigen is not known.

Trimming cost V 4 bases and J 2 bases, with 17 bases left between them. This CDR3 has 16 residues. Germline V gene data show CDR1 as MNHNS and CDR2 as SASEGT. Only in-frame clones appear in the TCRdb table, and some are missing; sequencing was by immunoSEQ multiplex PCR. The data show tens of thousands of clones, about 88% seen once. This receptor was obtained from an adult with an advanced solid tumor such as melanoma, head and neck, liver or kidney cancer. The sample consisted of CD4+ or CD8+ T cells sorted from blood, taken in a trial of the OX40 agonist ivuxolimab. This chain connects TRBV6-1 to TRBJ1-1, with a weak D call TRBD1 (6 bases). CDR3 sequence: CASSAYRPQGNTEAFF. As DNA, the CDR3 is TGTGCCAGCAGTGCCTATCGACCACAGGGAAACACTGAAGCTTTCTTT.